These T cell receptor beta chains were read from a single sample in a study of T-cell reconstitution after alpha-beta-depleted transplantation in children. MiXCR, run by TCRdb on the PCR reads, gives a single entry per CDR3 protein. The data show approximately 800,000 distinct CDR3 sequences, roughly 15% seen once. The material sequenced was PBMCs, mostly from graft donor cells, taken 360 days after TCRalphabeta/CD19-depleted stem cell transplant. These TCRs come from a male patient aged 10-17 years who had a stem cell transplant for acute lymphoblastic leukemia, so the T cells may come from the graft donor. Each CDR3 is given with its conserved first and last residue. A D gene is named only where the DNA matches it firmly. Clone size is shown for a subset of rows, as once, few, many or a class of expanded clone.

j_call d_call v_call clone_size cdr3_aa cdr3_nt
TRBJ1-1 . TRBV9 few CASSNTHPGPNTEAFF TGTGCCAGCAGCAACACCCACCCCGGACCGAACACTGAAGCTTTCTTT
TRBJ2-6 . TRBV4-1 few CASSLGVVSSGANVLTF TGCGCCAGCAGCCTGGGAGTCGTTAGCTCTGGGGCCAACGTCCTGACTTTC
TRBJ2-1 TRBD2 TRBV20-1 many CSAREVAGGPEQFF TGCAGTGCTAGAGAGGTAGCGGGAGGGCCGGAACAGTTCTTC
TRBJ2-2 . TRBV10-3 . CAITDATGELFF TGTGCCATCACGGACGCCACCGGGGAGCTGTTTTTT
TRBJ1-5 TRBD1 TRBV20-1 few CSAVDRVTGSNQPQHF TGCAGTGCCGTGGACAGGGTAACGGGGAGCAATCAGCCCCAGCATTTT
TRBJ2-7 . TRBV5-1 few CASSLRGVTYEQYF TGCGCCAGCAGCTTGCGCGGGGTAACCTACGAGCAGTACTTC
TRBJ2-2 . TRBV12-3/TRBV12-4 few CASSFPAENTGELFF TGTGCCAGCAGTTTCCCGGCAGAGAACACCGGGGAGCTGTTTTTT
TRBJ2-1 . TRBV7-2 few CASSWGLTGSYNEQFF TGTGCCAGCAGCTGGGGTTTGACAGGCTCCTACAATGAGCAGTTCTTC
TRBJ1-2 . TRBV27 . CASSLRGNYYGYTF TGTGCCAGCAGTTTGAGGGGAAACTACTATGGCTACACCTTC
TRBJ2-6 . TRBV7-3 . CASSFLTGSSTGANVLTF TGTGCCAGCAGCTTCCTAACCGGGAGTTCGACTGGGGCCAACGTCCTGACTTTC
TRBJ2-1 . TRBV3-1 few CASSQDRKGSGEQFF TGTGCCAGCAGCCAAGATCGTAAGGGGTCGGGCGAGCAGTTCTTC
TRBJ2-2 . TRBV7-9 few CASMGGERTGELFF TGTGCCAGCATGGGGGGAGAGCGCACCGGGGAGCTGTTTTTT
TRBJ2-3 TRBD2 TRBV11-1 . CASSPRTSGSSDTQYF TGTGCCAGCAGCCCCAGGACTAGCGGGAGTTCGGATACGCAGTATTTT
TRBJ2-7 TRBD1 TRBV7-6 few CASKEAGTGLYEQYF TGTGCCAGCAAGGAGGCCGGGACAGGGCTCTACGAGCAGTACTTC
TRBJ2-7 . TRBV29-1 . CSVDGSDTFPYEQYF TGCAGCGTTGATGGTAGCGACACTTTCCCCTACGAGCAGTACTTC
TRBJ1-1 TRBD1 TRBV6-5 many CASSPGQGLGTEAFF TGTGCCAGCAGCCCGGGACAGGGTTTAGGCACTGAAGCTTTCTTT
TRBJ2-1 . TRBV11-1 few CASSSRLVVNEQFF TGTGCCAGCAGCTCAAGACTAGTTGTCAATGAGCAGTTCTTC
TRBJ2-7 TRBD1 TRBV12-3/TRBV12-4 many CASSSSGGRNEQYF TGTGCCAGCAGTTCCTCAGGGGGTAGGAACGAGCAGTACTTC
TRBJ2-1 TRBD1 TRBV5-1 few CASSWGGQGYEQFF TGCGCCAGCAGCTGGGGGGGACAGGGCTATGAGCAGTTCTTC
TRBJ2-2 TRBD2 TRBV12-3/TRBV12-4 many CASTPQGSGYTGELFF TGTGCCAGCACTCCCCAGGGTAGCGGGTACACCGGGGAGCTGTTTTTT
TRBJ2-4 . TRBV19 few CASSPDNGAKNIQYF TGTGCCAGTAGCCCAGACAACGGGGCCAAAAACATTCAGTACTTC
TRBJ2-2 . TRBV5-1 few CASSLVVVDTGELFF TGCGCCAGCAGCTTGGTGGTAGTCGACACCGGGGAGCTGTTTTTT
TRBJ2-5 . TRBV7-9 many CASSLGSGRRETQYF TGTGCCAGCAGCTTAGGGTCAGGGAGAAGAGAGACCCAGTACTTC
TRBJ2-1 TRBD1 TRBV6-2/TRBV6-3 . CASRRTGDTYNEQFF TGTGCCAGCAGAAGGACAGGGGATACCTACAATGAGCAGTTCTTC
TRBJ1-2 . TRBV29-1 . CSVDTYYGYTF TGCAGCGTTGACACCTACTATGGCTACACCTTC